This T cell receptor beta chain emerged from a study of T cell responses to AZD1222 COVID-19 vaccine. Whole-study results and caveats: The CD4 TCRs associated with vaccination extended across spike and predominated at 160-218 and 743-854. When two AZD1222 doses had been given, Spike-specific TCR breadth and depth rose. A mostly white British donor set with more females was recruited, and clonal diversity was possibly underestimated.

The germline gives CDR1 SGDLS, CDR2 YYNGEE. CDR3 length: 15 residues. Trimming cost V 0 bases and J 1 base, with 8 bases left between them. About this clone itself: Its antigen is undetermined.

Only in-frame clones appear in the TCRdb table, and some are missing; sequencing was by immunoSEQ multiplex PCR. Of about 130,000 clones in the sample, roughly 90% were seen once. The TCR sequence derives from an adult who received the AZD1222 COVID-19 vaccine. This sequence joins TRBV9 and TRBJ1-3, with D unresolved. Sequencing used peripheral blood, obtained 28 days after the second AZD1222 dose. CDR3 DNA sequence: TGTGCCAGCAGCGTAGAGGCGGGGTCTGGAAACACCATATATTTT. Translated: CASSVEAGSGNTIYF.